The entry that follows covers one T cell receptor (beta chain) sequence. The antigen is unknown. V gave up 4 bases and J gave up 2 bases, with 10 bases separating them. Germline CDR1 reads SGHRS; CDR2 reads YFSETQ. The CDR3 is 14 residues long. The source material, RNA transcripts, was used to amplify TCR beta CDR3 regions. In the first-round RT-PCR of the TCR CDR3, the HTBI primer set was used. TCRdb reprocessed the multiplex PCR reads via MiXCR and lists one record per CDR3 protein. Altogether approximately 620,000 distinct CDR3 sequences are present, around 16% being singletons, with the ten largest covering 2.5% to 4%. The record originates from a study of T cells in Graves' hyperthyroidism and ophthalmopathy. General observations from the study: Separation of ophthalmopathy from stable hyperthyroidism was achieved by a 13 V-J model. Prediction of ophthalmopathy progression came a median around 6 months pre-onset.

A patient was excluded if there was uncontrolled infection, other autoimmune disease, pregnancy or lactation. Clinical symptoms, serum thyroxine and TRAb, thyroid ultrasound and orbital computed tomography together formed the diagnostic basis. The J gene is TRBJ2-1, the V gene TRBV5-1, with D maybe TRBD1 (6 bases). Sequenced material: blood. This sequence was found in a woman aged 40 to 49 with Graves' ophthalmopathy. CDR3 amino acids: CASSPDSTYNEQFF. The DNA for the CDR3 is TGCGCCAGCAGCCCGGACAGTACCTACAATGAGCAGTTCTTC.